Listed here are 10 T cell receptor beta chains from one sample, sequenced in a study of shared clonotypes between healthy human individuals. Data came from immunoSEQ multiplex PCR; TCRdb stores just in-frame clones and leaves some out. The repertoire holds millions of clones, more than 80% seen once, with over 0.12% in the top ten. The sample comprised naive CD4+ T cells sorted from blood. The sample's subset: CD45RA+ positively selected. These receptors originate from a man aged 18 to 30 in good health.

The J gene is TRBJ1-3, the V gene TRBV5-1; D is undetermined. The germline gives CDR1 SGHRS, CDR2 YFSETQ. Trimming left V 4 bases short and J 4 bases short, with 9 bases between. The CDR3 is made up of 13 amino acids. The CDR3 DNA follows: TGCGCCAGCAGCCCCGCAATGGGAAACACCATATATTTT. Translating gives CASSPAMGNTIYF. The full variable domain, completed using reference TRBV5-1 and TRBJ1-3, is KAGVTQTPRYLIKTRGQQVTLSCSPISGHRSVSWYQQTPGQGLQFLFEYFSETQRNKGNFPGRFSGRQFSNSRSEMNVSTLELGDSALYLCASSPAMGNTIYFGEGSWLTVV.

The chain is built from TRBV5-4 and TRBJ2-4, with 7 nucleotides matching TRBD1. J was trimmed by 5 bases and V by 2 bases; bases with no gene match: 7. Germline V gene data show CDR1 as SGHNT and CDR2 as YYREEE (reference sequence). This CDR3 comprises 15 residues. CDR3 sequence (DNA): TGTGCCAGCAGCTTCCCCGGGACAGCGGAAAACATTCAGTACTTC. Amino acids: CASSFPGTAENIQYF.

The chain is built from TRBV2 and TRBJ2-7; 7 bases line up with TRBD1. Germline V gene sequence: CDR1 SNHLY, CDR2 FYNNEI. The CDR3 spans 14 residues. V trimming: 8 bases; J trimming: 0 bases; junction bases outside the gene matches: 7. This chain's CDR3 is CASLQGTSSYEQYF. The CDR3 DNA reads as TGTGCCAGCTTACAGGGGACAAGCTCCTACGAGCAGTACTTC.

This clone was observed a handful of times. This sequence joins TRBV10-3 and TRBJ2-2; weak D call: TRBD2 (5 bases). Germline CDR1 reads ENHRY; CDR2 reads SYGVKD. The CDR3 has 13 residues. V lost 8 bases and J lost 1, with 8 bases in between. CDR3 sequence reads: CAIPGKNTGELFF. The CDR3 DNA reads TGTGCCATCCCCGGGAAGAACACCGGGGAGCTGTTTTTT.

This clone was seen a few times. The V gene is TRBV5-1, the J gene TRBJ1-1; D may be TRBD1 (6 bases). V lost 1 base and J lost 6, with 10 bases in between. Germline CDR1 is SGHRS and CDR2 is YFSETQ. The CDR3 spans 13 residues. The CDR3 DNA sequence: TGCGCCAGCAGCTTGACAGGGAAGGCTGAAGCTTTCTTT. This translates into CASSLTGKAEAFF.

As for this clone: At the DNA level, this CDR3 is encoded by other sequences in the same sample as well. The chain joins TRBV7-2 to TRBJ2-1; 11 bases are a match to TRBD2. Germline loops: CDR1 SGHTA, CDR2 FQGNSA. This CDR3 is built from 15 residues. The ends lost 3 bases at V and 7 bases at J; junction bases unmatched: 5. This chain's CDR3 is CASSFLAGGPNEQFF. Written as DNA, the CDR3 is TGTGCCAGCAGCTTCTTAGCGGGAGGGCCAAATGAGCAGTTCTTC.

The chain has TRBV7-2 and TRBJ2-1; 11 bases are a match to TRBD2. Germline V gene sequence: CDR1 SGHTA, CDR2 FQGNSA. The CDR3 runs to 16 residues. The ends lost 5 bases at V and 4 bases at J; junction bases unmatched: 7. The CDR3 DNA is TGTGCCAGCAGCATACCGGGACTAGCGGTGTACAATGAGCAGTTCTTC. This gives the protein CASSIPGLAVYNEQFF.

This clone was seen once. The rearrangement joins TRBV2 to TRBJ1-1, with 7 bases identical to TRBD1. The CDR3 loop spans 14 amino acids. CDR1 is SNHLY, CDR2 FYNNEI, per germline. V was pared by 6 bases and J by 0 bases, with 4 bases of the junction left unmatched. CDR3 bases: TGTGCCAGCAGCGGGACAGCTTTGAACACTGAAGCTTTCTTT. Protein product: CASSGTALNTEAFF.

The chain uses TRBV6-6 and TRBJ2-5; D unresolved. V was pared by 2 bases and J by 5 bases, with 6 bases between. Germline loops: CDR1 MNHNY, CDR2 SVGAGI (reference sequence). The CDR3 extends over 12 amino acids. CDR3 residues: CASSYIGETQYF. CDR3 nucleotides: TGTGCCAGCAGTTACATCGGGGAGACCCAGTACTTC.

A note on this clone: Germline and junction disagree at one end, which may indicate a read error. The genes are TRBV7-7 and TRBJ2-7; 10 bases agree with TRBD2. This CDR3 contains 15 residues. CDR1 is SSHAT, CDR2 FNYEAQ, per germline (reference sequence). CDR3 region: CASSKGLAEAYEQYF. As DNA, the CDR3 is TGTGCTAGCAGCAAAGGACTAGCGGAGGCCTACGAGCAGTACTTC.